The next 9 T cell receptor beta chains were all read from a single sample in a study of PD-1 blockade in classical Hodgkin lymphoma. The table came from immunoSEQ multiplex PCR; TCRdb's copy has only in-frame clones and leaves some out. The top ten clones hold 0.2% to 0.3% of a sample with 30,000 or so clones, around 90% of them seen once. No patient escaped relapse after autologous stem cell transplantation, and brentuximab vedotin exposure varied. Negative selection with magnetic separation was used to purify CD4+ T cells from thawed PBMCs. The source material was CD4+ T cells from blood, sampled at baseline. The receptors here all came from a human donor with classical Hodgkin lymphoma.

The V call is TRBV5-4, the J call TRBJ2-3; 10 bases map to TRBD2. This CDR3 contains 17 residues. Looked up from germline, CDR1 is SGHNT and CDR2 is YYREEE (reference sequence). Unmatched junction bases numbered 5, after V lost 1 base and J lost 0 bases. The CDR3 DNA reads as TGTGCCAGCAGCTTGACTAGCGGGATAACTAGCACAGATACGCAGTATTTT. Translated, it gives CASSLTSGITSTDTQYF.

The chain couples TRBV5-6 to TRBJ1-1; D not resolved. The germline CDR1 and CDR2 sequences are SGHDT and YYEEEE. Trimming left V 2 bases short and J 5 bases short, with 4 bases between. The CDR3 runs to 11 residues. The CDR3 DNA sequence: TGTGCCAGCAGCTTTGAAACTGAAGCTTTCTTT. This codes for CASSFETEAFF. The full variable domain, in which reference TRBV5-6 and TRBJ1-1 provide the parts outside the CDR3, is DAGVTQSPTHLIKTRGQQVTLRCSPKSGHDTVSWYQQALGQGPQFIFQYYEEEERQRGNFPDRFSGHQFPNYSSELNVNALLLGDSALYLCASSFETEAFFGQGTRLTVV.

The chain employs TRBV4-1 and TRBJ2-1; 12 bases match TRBD2. V shed 4 bases, J shed 0 bases, and the junction held 13 bases outside the gene matches. The CDR3 is made up of 20 amino acids. Looked up from germline, CDR1 is MGHRA and CDR2 is YSYEKL. The CDR3 loop reads CASSLTTSGRIQSSYNEQFF. CDR3 coding DNA: TGCGCCAGCAGCCTTACGACTAGCGGGAGAATCCAGAGCTCCTACAATGAGCAGTTCTTC.

This chain joins TRBV6-5 and TRBJ2-7; 8 bases map to TRBD2. This CDR3 has 15 residues. V shed 0 bases, J shed 5 bases, and the junction held 6 bases outside the gene matches. From germline, CDR1 is MNHEY and CDR2 SVGAGI. DNA of the CDR3: TGTGCCAGCAGTTACTCCGGGACTAGGTATAACGAGCAGTACTTC. Amino acid sequence: CASSYSGTRYNEQYF.

The V call is TRBV27, the J call TRBJ2-1; D assignment may be TRBD1 or TRBD2 (5 bases each). Germline V CDR1 and CDR2: MNHEY, SMNVEV (reference sequence). V was pared by 2 bases and J by 6 bases, with 14 bases between. The CDR3 loop spans 15 amino acids. The CDR3 nucleotides read TGTGCCAGCAGTTTAGTGGGAGAGGGGACCAATGAGCAGTTCTTC. It codes for CASSLVGEGTNEQFF.

The chain is built from TRBV5-1 and TRBJ2-7; no definite D call. The V gene's germline CDR1 is SGHRS and CDR2 YFSETQ. Trimming removed 4 bases at V and 5 bases at J, with 19 bases between. The CDR3 sequence is 15 residues long. The CDR3 region has the DNA TGCGCCAGCAGCCCGGAAGGGCTAGTTGGCCACGAGCAGTACTTC. Protein sequence: CASSPEGLVGHEQYF.

This clone was counted a single time. This rearrangement joins TRBV9 to TRBJ1-5; the match to TRBD1 covers 7 bases. The germline CDR1 and CDR2 sequences are SGDLS and YYNGEE. The V gene end was trimmed by 3 bases and the J gene end by 2 bases; junction bases not matched to a gene: 5. This CDR3 contains 15 residues. The CDR3 is CASSADGQGNQPQHF. The CDR3 DNA is TGTGCCAGCAGCGCCGACGGACAGGGCAATCAGCCCCAGCATTTT.

This clone came up once. The chain joins TRBV28 to TRBJ2-3; 7 bases agree with TRBD2. Unmatched junction bases numbered 9, after V lost 6 bases and J lost 0 bases. Germline CDR1 MDHEN, CDR2 SYDVKM. The CDR3 extends over 16 amino acids. The CDR3 is CASRPPAAGSTDTQYF. CDR3 in DNA: TGTGCCAGCAGGCCACCGGCAGCGGGAAGCACAGATACGCAGTATTTT.

The V gene is TRBV28, the J gene TRBJ2-7; 9 bases are shared with TRBD1. The CDR3 is made up of 16 amino acids. Germline assignment: CDR1 MDHEN and CDR2 SYDVKM. With V trimmed by 3 bases and J by 3 bases, 9 bases remained unmatched. CDR3 region: CASSFYPGTGNYEQYF. CDR3 bases: TGTGCCAGCAGTTTCTACCCCGGGACAGGGAACTACGAGCAGTACTTC.